The subject of this entry is one TCR beta chain. Its antigen remains unidentified. The data stem from a study of CD8+ T cells in alopecia areata. Findings of the study overall: Clonality exceeded that of normal scalp in lesional scalp, most notably in alopecia totalis/universalis.

Extracted from the samples, RNA was reverse transcribed into cDNA to serve as the sequencing template. Clones were sequenced by immunoSEQ multiplex PCR, and TCRdb holds only the in-frame ones, with some missing. Here the sample spans about 74,000 clones, about 30% being singletons. This sample's treatment: oral pan-JAK inhibitor, 5-10 mg twice daily. V was cut by 2 bases and J by 0 bases, with 9 bases left in between. CDR3 length equals 14 residues. Germline V lookup: CDR1 SGHRS, CDR2 YFSETQ. The source is a human donor with alopecia areata. The material was CD8+ T cells sorted from blood, obtained at week 4, from a patient treated with tofacitinib. This chain links TRBV5-1 with TRBJ2-7; D call uncertain. The CDR3 reads CASSFSGGSYEQYF. In DNA form, the CDR3 reads TGCGCCAGCAGCTTCAGTGGCGGCTCCTACGAGCAGTACTTC. Together with reference TRBV5-1 and TRBJ2-7, the CDR3 gives the full variable domain: KAGVTQTPRYLIKTRGQQVTLSCSPISGHRSVSWYQQTPGQGLQFLFEYFSETQRNKGNFPGRFSGRQFSNSRSEMNVSTLELGDSALYLCASSFSGGSYEQYFGPGTRLTVT.